Listed below are T cell receptor beta chains from one sample, sequenced in a study of blood T cells in healthy people across ages. TCRdb redid the calling of the 5' RACE reads with MiXCR, one entry per CDR3 protein. The sample records approximately 800,000 distinct CDR3 sequences, nearly 60% being singletons. The specimen was blood. Receptors originate from a man under 40 in good health. CDR3s include the opening cysteine and the closing phenylalanine or tryptophan. Each record gives: clone size, V gene, D gene, J gene, CDR3 DNA, CDR3 protein. A D gene is named only where the DNA matches it firmly. Rows give clone size only sometimes, using once, few, many, or a class for an expanded clone.

clone size: -
V gene: TRBV7-2
D gene: -
J gene: TRBJ2-5
CDR3 DNA: TGTGCCAGCAGCTTAGAACTGCCGCCGGGAGAGCAGTACTTC
CDR3 protein: CASSLELPPGEQYF

clone size: -
V gene: TRBV20-1
D gene: -
J gene: TRBJ2-7
CDR3 DNA: TGCAGTGCTAGAGTTGACGAATTGAGCGAGCAGTACTTC
CDR3 protein: CSARVDELSEQYF

clone size: few
V gene: TRBV20-1
D gene: -
J gene: TRBJ2-5
CDR3 DNA: TGCAGTGCTAGTTCCTTGGAGACCCAGTACTTC
CDR3 protein: CSASSLETQYF

clone size: -
V gene: TRBV20-1
D gene: TRBD2
J gene: TRBJ2-1
CDR3 DNA: TGCAGTGCTAGGGCTAGCGGGAGTTCCTACAATGAGCAGTTCTTC
CDR3 protein: CSARASGSSYNEQFF

clone size: few
V gene: TRBV29-1
D gene: TRBD2
J gene: TRBJ2-7
CDR3 DNA: TGCAGCGTTGAGGGAAGCGGGAGCTCCTACGAGCAGTACTTC
CDR3 protein: CSVEGSGSSYEQYF

clone size: once
V gene: TRBV7-9
D gene: -
J gene: TRBJ1-2
CDR3 DNA: TGTGCCAGCAGCTTAGCGGGGCAGGTTCCGACGAACTATGGCTACACCTTC
CDR3 protein: CASSLAGQVPTNYGYTF

clone size: -
V gene: TRBV4-3
D gene: TRBD2
J gene: TRBJ2-3
CDR3 DNA: TGCGCCAGCAGGCAAGGGAGCGGGAGGAGCACAGATACGCAGTATTTT
CDR3 protein: CASRQGSGRSTDTQYF

clone size: -
V gene: TRBV12-3/TRBV12-4
D gene: -
J gene: TRBJ2-3
CDR3 DNA: TGTGCCAGCAGTTTAATACCATTGGGACCCACGGCAGATACGCAGTATTTT
CDR3 protein: CASSLIPLGPTADTQYF

clone size: -
V gene: TRBV12-3/TRBV12-4
D gene: TRBD1
J gene: TRBJ2-7
CDR3 DNA: TGTGCCAGCAGTTTTCGACAGGGGTCATACGAGCAGTACTTC
CDR3 protein: CASSFRQGSYEQYF

clone size: -
V gene: TRBV7-2
D gene: -
J gene: TRBJ1-2
CDR3 DNA: TGTGCCAGCAATGCAGGCCCGAGCTATGGCTACACCTTC
CDR3 protein: CASNAGPSYGYTF

clone size: few
V gene: TRBV3-1
D gene: -
J gene: TRBJ1-2
CDR3 DNA: TGTGCCAGCAGCCATTTGAGTCTTAACTATGGCTACACCTTC
CDR3 protein: CASSHLSLNYGYTF

clone size: few
V gene: TRBV29-1
D gene: -
J gene: TRBJ2-1
CDR3 DNA: TGCAGCGTCCAAAACTTCAGGGCTACCAGGGATGAGCAGTTCTTC
CDR3 protein: CSVQNFRATRDEQFF

clone size: few
V gene: TRBV12-3/TRBV12-4
D gene: -
J gene: TRBJ2-1
CDR3 DNA: TGTGCCAGCAGTCCATCATCCGGGACAGTTGGGGGACTCAATGAGCAGTTCTTC
CDR3 protein: CASSPSSGTVGGLNEQFF

clone size: -
V gene: TRBV20-1
D gene: -
J gene: TRBJ2-5
CDR3 DNA: TGCAGTGCTAGAGGGGCCCAGGGTAAGCAGTACTTC
CDR3 protein: CSARGAQGKQYF

clone size: -
V gene: TRBV7-9
D gene: -
J gene: TRBJ2-5
CDR3 DNA: TGTGCCAGCAGCTTAGCGATGGAGACCCAGTACTTC
CDR3 protein: CASSLAMETQYF

clone size: few
V gene: TRBV7-2
D gene: TRBD2
J gene: TRBJ2-1
CDR3 DNA: TGTGCCAGCAGGACAGGCGGGGGGAGGTCTCGCAATGAGCAGTTCTTC
CDR3 protein: CASRTGGGRSRNEQFF

clone size: -
V gene: TRBV20-1
D gene: -
J gene: TRBJ2-5
CDR3 DNA: TGCAGTGCTAGAGAATCGAAGACCCAGTACTTC
CDR3 protein: CSARESKTQYF

clone size: -
V gene: TRBV27
D gene: -
J gene: TRBJ1-1
CDR3 DNA: TGTGCCAGCAGTCCCACTGTGGGTAGGGTGAACACTGAAGCTTTCTTT
CDR3 protein: CASSPTVGRVNTEAFF

clone size: few
V gene: TRBV7-8
D gene: -
J gene: TRBJ1-4
CDR3 DNA: TGTGCCAGCAGTTCTGGAGTTAGGGTCGAAAAACTGTTTTTT
CDR3 protein: CASSSGVRVEKLFF

clone size: -
V gene: TRBV7-2
D gene: TRBD2
J gene: TRBJ2-3
CDR3 DNA: TGTGCCAGCAGCTCAAGGGTTAGCGGGAGAGATACGCAGTATTTT
CDR3 protein: CASSSRVSGRDTQYF

clone size: -
V gene: TRBV20-1
D gene: -
J gene: TRBJ2-1
CDR3 DNA: TGCAGTGAGGCTAGCGTTTACGATGAGCAGTTCTTC
CDR3 protein: CSEASVYDEQFF

clone size: -
V gene: TRBV4-2
D gene: TRBD1
J gene: TRBJ1-1
CDR3 DNA: TGTGCCAGCAGCCAGGACAGGACGGAACCTATGAACACTGAAGCTTTCTTT
CDR3 protein: CASSQDRTEPMNTEAFF

clone size: -
V gene: TRBV13
D gene: -
J gene: TRBJ1-4
CDR3 DNA: TGTGCCAGCAGCTCCCGGGCCTCCCACGAGAGAAAACTGTTTTTT
CDR3 protein: CASSSRASHERKLFF

clone size: -
V gene: TRBV4-2
D gene: TRBD2
J gene: TRBJ2-1
CDR3 DNA: TGTGCCAGCAGCCAAGAGGAGCGGGGCAATGAGCAGTTCTTC
CDR3 protein: CASSQEERGNEQFF

clone size: few
V gene: TRBV4-3
D gene: -
J gene: TRBJ2-7
CDR3 DNA: TGCGCCAGCAGCGATCAAGCGGGCGTCTACGAGCAGTACTTC
CDR3 protein: CASSDQAGVYEQYF

clone size: -
V gene: TRBV7-3
D gene: TRBD1
J gene: TRBJ2-2
CDR3 DNA: TGTGCCAGCAGCTTATCGGCGGTTAGAGGGACAGTAACCGCCAAGAACACCGGGGAGCTGTTTTTT
CDR3 protein: CASSLSAVRGTVTAKNTGELFF

clone size: -
V gene: TRBV21-1
D gene: -
J gene: TRBJ1-2
CDR3 DNA: TGTGCCAGCAGGGGGGTGATACTGAGACTATCTAACTATGGCTACACCTTC
CDR3 protein: CASRGVILRLSNYGYTF

clone size: -
V gene: TRBV27
D gene: -
J gene: TRBJ2-7
CDR3 DNA: TGTGCCAGCAGAAATAGCTTACTCCTCTCCTACGAGCAGTACTTC
CDR3 protein: CASRNSLLLSYEQYF

clone size: -
V gene: TRBV20-1
D gene: TRBD2
J gene: TRBJ2-5
CDR3 DNA: TGCAGTCCGGGGGAGGGGCGGACGGAGACCCAGTACTTC
CDR3 protein: CSPGEGRTETQYF

clone size: -
V gene: TRBV7-2
D gene: -
J gene: TRBJ2-7
CDR3 DNA: TGTGCCAGCAGCTTTGGGGGGAGGTACTACGAGCAGTACTTC
CDR3 protein: CASSFGGRYYEQYF

clone size: few
V gene: TRBV10-3
D gene: TRBD1
J gene: TRBJ1-1
CDR3 DNA: TGTGCCATCAGGGCAGGGGGTGAAAACACTGAAGCTTTCTTT
CDR3 protein: CAIRAGGENTEAFF

clone size: once
V gene: TRBV7-2
D gene: -
J gene: TRBJ2-1
CDR3 DNA: TGTGCCAGCAGCTTAGCCGGGCGGCCCAAGGGTGGTAGGTTCTTC
CDR3 protein: CASSLAGRPKGGRFF